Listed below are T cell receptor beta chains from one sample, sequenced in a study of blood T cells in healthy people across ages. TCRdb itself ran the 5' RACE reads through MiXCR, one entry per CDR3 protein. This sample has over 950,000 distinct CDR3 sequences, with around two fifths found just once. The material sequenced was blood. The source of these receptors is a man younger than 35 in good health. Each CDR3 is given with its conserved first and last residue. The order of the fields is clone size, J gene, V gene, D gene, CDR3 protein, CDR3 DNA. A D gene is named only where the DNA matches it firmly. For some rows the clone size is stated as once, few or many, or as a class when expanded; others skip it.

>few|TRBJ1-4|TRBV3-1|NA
CASSQDVEKLFF
TGTGCCAGCAGCCAAGACGTAGAAAAACTGTTTTTT
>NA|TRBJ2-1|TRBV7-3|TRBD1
CASSLGGQVTYNEQFF
TGTGCCAGCAGCTTAGGGGGACAGGTGACATACAATGAGCAGTTCTTC
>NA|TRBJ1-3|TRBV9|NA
CASSVDSNGAGNTIYF
TGTGCCAGCAGCGTAGATTCTAATGGGGCTGGAAACACCATATATTTT
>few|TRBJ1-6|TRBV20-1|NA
CSARSRSSYNSPLHF
TGCAGTGCTAGAAGCAGGAGCTCCTATAATTCACCCCTCCACTTT
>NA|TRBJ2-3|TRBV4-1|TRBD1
CASSQGTGVRIHTQYF
TGCGCCAGCAGCCAAGGGACAGGGGTCCGTATCCATACGCAGTATTTT
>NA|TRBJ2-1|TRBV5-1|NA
CASSLGQTSNNEQFF
TGCGCCAGCAGCTTGGGGCAGACCAGTAACAATGAGCAGTTCTTC
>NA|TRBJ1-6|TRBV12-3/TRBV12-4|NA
CASQFLQGQSPLHF
TGTGCCAGTCAGTTTCTACAGGGTCAGTCACCCCTCCACTTT
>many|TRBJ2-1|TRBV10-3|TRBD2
CAIRPGLAGNEQFF
TGTGCCATCAGACCGGGACTAGCGGGGAATGAGCAGTTCTTC
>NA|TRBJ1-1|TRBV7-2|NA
CASRPDAGPTFF
TGTGCCAGCAGACCGGATGCGGGGCCTACTTTCTTT
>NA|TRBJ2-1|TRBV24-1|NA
CATSDSRYPTGEGNEQFF
TGTGCCACCAGTGACTCGCGCTACCCAACAGGGGAGGGGAATGAGCAGTTCTTC
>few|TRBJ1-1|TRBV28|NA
CASSLVQMNTEAFF
TGTGCCAGCAGTTTGGTCCAGATGAACACTGAAGCTTTCTTT
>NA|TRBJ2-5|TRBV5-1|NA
CTSSSRGQLVETQYF
TGCACCAGCAGCTCTCGCGGACAGTTGGTAGAGACCCAGTACTTC
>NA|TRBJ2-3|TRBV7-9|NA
CASSLWGAADTQYF
TGTGCCAGCAGCTTGTGGGGGGCGGCAGATACGCAGTATTTT
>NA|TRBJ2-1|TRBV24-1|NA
CATSVLSFDNEQFF
TGTGCCACCAGTGTACTTAGTTTCGACAATGAGCAGTTCTTC
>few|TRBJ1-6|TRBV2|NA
CASKQGFSPLHF
TGTGCCAGCAAGCAGGGATTCTCACCCCTCCACTTT
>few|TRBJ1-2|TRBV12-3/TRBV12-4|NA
CASSLEGKGNYGYTF
TGTGCCAGCAGTTTGGAGGGGAAGGGTAACTATGGCTACACCTTC
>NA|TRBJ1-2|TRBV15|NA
CATSRDGNNYGYTF
TGTGCCACCAGCAGGGACGGAAATAACTATGGCTACACCTTC
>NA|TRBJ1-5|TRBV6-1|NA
CASSVSGTLRDQPQHF
TGTGCCAGCAGTGTCTCCGGGACGCTGCGGGATCAGCCCCAGCATTTT
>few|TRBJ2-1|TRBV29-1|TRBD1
CSVGGGQGEQFF
TGCAGCGTTGGAGGGGGCCAGGGTGAGCAGTTCTTC
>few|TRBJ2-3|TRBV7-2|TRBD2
CASRKERDTDTQYF
TGTGCCAGCAGAAAGGAGCGGGATACAGATACGCAGTATTTT
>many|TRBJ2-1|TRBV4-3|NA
CASSSRFEGEQFF
TGCGCCAGCAGCTCAAGATTCGAGGGGGAGCAGTTCTTC
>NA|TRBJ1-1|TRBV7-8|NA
CASSRGPMNTEAFF
TGTGCCAGCAGCCGTGGGCCAATGAACACTGAAGCTTTCTTT
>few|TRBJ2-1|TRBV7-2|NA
CASSQGFEQFF
TGTGCCAGCAGCCAGGGGTTTGAGCAGTTCTTC
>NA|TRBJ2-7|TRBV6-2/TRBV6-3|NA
CASSYSGGAASYEQYF
TGTGCCAGCAGTTACTCGGGGGGCGCGGCGTCCTACGAGCAGTACTTC
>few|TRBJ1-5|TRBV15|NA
CATSRDRSNQPQHF
TGTGCCACCAGCAGAGACAGGAGCAATCAGCCCCAGCATTTT
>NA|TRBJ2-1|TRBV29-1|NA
CSVEGRLDEQFF
TGCAGCGTTGAAGGCAGGTTGGATGAGCAGTTCTTC
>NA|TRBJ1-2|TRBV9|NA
CASSVAIDGPHPHTF
TGTGCCAGCAGCGTCGCAATCGACGGGCCCCATCCCCACACCTTC
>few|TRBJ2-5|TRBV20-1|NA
CSARDPVRSQETQYF
TGCAGTGCTAGAGACCCTGTACGGAGCCAAGAGACCCAGTACTTC
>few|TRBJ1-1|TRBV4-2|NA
CASSQEELLNTEAFF
TGTGCCAGCAGCCAAGAGGAACTCTTGAACACTGAAGCTTTCTTT
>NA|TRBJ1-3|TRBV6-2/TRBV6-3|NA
CASSLRASSGNTIYF
TGTGCCAGCAGTCTCCGGGCGAGCTCTGGAAACACCATATATTTT
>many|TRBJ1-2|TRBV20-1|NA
CSAREGRNYGYTF
TGCAGTGCTAGAGAGGGCAGAAACTATGGCTACACCTTC
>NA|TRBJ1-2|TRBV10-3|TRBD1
CAISEGQGGGYTF
TGTGCCATCAGTGAGGGACAGGGTGGCGGCTACACCTTC
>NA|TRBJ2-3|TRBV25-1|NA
CASSVDRVGSTDTQYF
TGTGCCAGCAGTGTCGATCGGGTAGGCAGCACAGATACGCAGTATTTT
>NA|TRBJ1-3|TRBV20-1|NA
CSAVRQNSGNTIYF
TGCAGTGCGGTCAGACAGAACTCTGGAAACACCATATATTTT
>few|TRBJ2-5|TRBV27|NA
CASRPRVAQYF
TGTGCCAGCAGACCCCGGGTGGCCCAGTACTTC
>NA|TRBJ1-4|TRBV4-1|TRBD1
CASSHDDRANEKLFF
TGCGCCAGCAGCCATGACGACAGGGCTAATGAAAAACTGTTTTTT
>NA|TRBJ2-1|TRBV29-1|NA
CSVSGSINEQFF
TGCAGCGTTTCGGGCTCGATAAATGAGCAGTTCTTC
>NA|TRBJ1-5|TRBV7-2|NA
CASSPRGTNQPQHF
TGTGCCAGCAGCCCCCGGGGGACTAATCAGCCCCAGCATTTT
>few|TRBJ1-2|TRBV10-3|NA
CAISEGQIYGYTF
TGTGCCATCAGTGAGGGACAGATCTATGGCTACACCTTC
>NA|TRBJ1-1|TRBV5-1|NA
CASSLGAGMGTEAFF
TGCGCCAGCAGCTTGGGAGCAGGGATGGGGACTGAAGCTTTCTTT
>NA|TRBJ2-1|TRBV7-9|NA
CASSLASRGRPYNEQFF
TGTGCCAGCAGCTTAGCGTCCAGGGGCAGACCCTACAATGAGCAGTTCTTC
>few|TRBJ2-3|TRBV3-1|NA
CASSQGLSDTQYF
TGTGCCAGCAGCCAAGGTCTATCAGATACGCAGTATTTT
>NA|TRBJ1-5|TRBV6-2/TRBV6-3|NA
CASSWTNSNQPQHF
TGTGCCAGCAGTTGGACGAATAGCAATCAGCCCCAGCATTTT
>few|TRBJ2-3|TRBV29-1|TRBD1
CSAGGGQGGDTQYF
TGCAGCGCCGGAGGGGGACAGGGAGGAGATACGCAGTATTTT
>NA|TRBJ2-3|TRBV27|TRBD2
CASSLSASGVADTQYF
TGTGCCAGCAGTTTATCTGCTAGCGGGGTGGCAGATACGCAGTATTTT
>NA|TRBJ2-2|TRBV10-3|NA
CAISLAVNTGELFF
TGTGCCATCAGTTTAGCAGTAAACACCGGGGAGCTGTTTTTT
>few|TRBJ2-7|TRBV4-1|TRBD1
CASSLFSMSGGNYEQYF
TGCGCCAGCAGCCTTTTTTCTATGTCAGGGGGAAACTACGAGCAGTACTTC
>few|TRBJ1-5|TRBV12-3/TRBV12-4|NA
CASSSSDVDQPQHF
TGTGCCAGCAGTTCGTCGGACGTAGATCAGCCCCAGCATTTT
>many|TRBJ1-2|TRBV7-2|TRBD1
CASSFLFGTGGANYGYTF
TGTGCCAGCAGCTTTTTATTCGGGACAGGGGGCGCTAACTATGGCTACACCTTC
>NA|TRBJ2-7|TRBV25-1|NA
CASSPAPTGHGASYEQYF
TGTGCCAGCAGCCCTGCCCCGACAGGACATGGGGCCTCCTACGAGCAGTACTTC
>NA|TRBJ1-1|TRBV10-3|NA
CAISEGAQMDTEAFF
TGTGCCATCAGTGAGGGCGCTCAGATGGACACTGAAGCTTTCTTT
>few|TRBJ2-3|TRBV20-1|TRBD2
CSATPGTSGGANKDTQYF
TGCAGTGCTACTCCCGGGACTAGCGGGGGGGCCAATAAAGATACGCAGTATTTT
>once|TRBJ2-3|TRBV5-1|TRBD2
CASSLGTRPFGTDTQYF
TGCGCCAGCAGCTTGGGGACTAGGCCTTTTGGCACAGATACGCAGTATTTT
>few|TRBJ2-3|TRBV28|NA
CASSSLPGTTSTDTQYF
TGTGCCAGCAGTTCACTTCCCGGGACAACTAGCACAGATACGCAGTATTTT